This T cell receptor (beta chain) stems from a study of human T cells and chemical hapten exposure. Notes on the study in general: With regard to DPC sensitization, TCRs above 1 in 1000 frequency did not change.

CDR3 length: 11 amino acids. V lost 5 bases and J 10 bases, leaving 9 bases between the germline ends. Looked up from germline, CDR1 is SGHTA and CDR2 is FQGTGA. This clonotype was seen repeatedly, ten times or more. Its specificity is unknown. Time point in this sample: patch test 1, 2 weeks after DPC sensitization. The treatment: therapeutic diphenylcyclopropenone sensitization with weekly scalp DPC. TCRdb re-called the RACE reads through MiXCR, storing one row per CDR3 protein. This sample has roughly 120,000 distinct CDR3 sequences; roughly 13% occur once, and the top ten carry 0.92%. The chain links TRBV7-3 to TRBJ2-1; maybe TRBD1 (6 bases). Material: whole blood, obtained in connection with sensitization to the hapten diphenylcyclopropenone (DPC). This TCR was sampled from a young man with alopecia areata. Some clones in this sample may be carry-over from other donors' samples. The CDR3, as DNA: TGTGCCAGCAGCCCCGGGACAGAGCAGTTCTTC. Amino acid sequence: CASSPGTEQFF.